This TCR beta chain originates from a study of T-cell reconstitution after alpha-beta-depleted transplantation in children. A TCRbeta library incorporating unique molecular identifiers was prepared. TCRdb ran MiXCR on the PCR reads and lists one entry per CDR3 protein. The table includes about 310,000 distinct CDR3 sequences, approximately 23% detected once. The CDR3 consists of 18 residues. V gave up 1 base and J gave up 7 bases; unmatched junction bases: 12. Germline assignment: CDR1 SGHRS and CDR2 YFSETQ. Study-level results: A year post-transplant, T-cell counts and diversity derived mostly from newly produced T cells. About two months after transplant, alpha-beta T cells reportedly came from several hundred expanded graft clones.

This clonotype came up a few times. Its specificity is unknown. The material sequenced was PBMCs, mostly from graft donor cells, taken 180 days after TCRalphabeta/CD19-depleted stem cell transplant. The chain is built from TRBV5-1 and TRBJ1-6; 9 nucleotides line up with TRBD1. The sequence came from a male patient between 10 and 17 years old who had a stem cell transplant for acute lymphoblastic leukemia, so the T cells may come from the graft donor. For the CDR3, the DNA is TGCGCCAGCAGCTTGTCCCGGCTGGACAGGGGTGGGAATTCACCCCTCCACTTT. This encodes CASSLSRLDRGGNSPLHF.